This T cell receptor beta chain derives from a study of cytomegalovirus exposure and HLA in healthy donors. Overall study context: Clustering assigned approximately 78% of the roughly 400 genotyped donors to the Caucasian-associated ancestry cluster.

V dropped 3 bases and J dropped 5; count of bases not matched to a gene: 9. The CDR3 loop spans 15 amino acids. Germline lookup yields CDR1 SGHDN and CDR2 FVKESK. Primers: 60 Vbeta forward and 13 Jbeta reverse. Using immunoSEQ multiplex PCR, the repertoire was profiled, and TCRdb retains in-frame clones only, with some absent. Of about 180,000 clones listed, about four fifths are singletons. The chain employs TRBV14 and TRBJ2-5; 7 bases match TRBD1. Sequenced input: PBMCs. This TCR derives from a man younger than 40 in good health and CMV-seropositive. The CDR3 bases are TGTGCCAGCAGCCAGGGGACAGCAAACGGGGAGACCCAGTACTTC. The encoded protein is CASSQGTANGETQYF.